This entry lists 6 T cell receptor beta chains sequenced from one sample in a study of OX40 agonist ivuxolimab in advanced cancers. Clones were sequenced by immunoSEQ multiplex PCR, and TCRdb holds only the in-frame ones, with some missing. This sample carries approximately 66,000 clones, 65% to 90% of them seen once, and the ten largest clones take roughly 0.75%. Sequencing was performed on CD4+ or CD8+ T cells sorted from blood, taken in a trial of the OX40 agonist ivuxolimab. These receptor sequences come from an adult with an advanced solid tumor such as melanoma, head and neck, liver or kidney cancer.

This sequence joins TRBV30 and TRBJ1-5; TRBD1 is a possible D gene (5 bases). Germline V gives CDR1 GTSNPN, CDR2 SVGIG (reference sequence). CDR3 length: 14 residues. The V end lost 1 base, the J end lost 2 bases, and 9 bases lay between the germline ends. CDR3 nucleotide sequence: TGTGCCTGGAGTGAGGGGAACCGCAATCAGCCCCAGCATTTT. Its protein product is CAWSEGNRNQPQHF.

This clone was recorded once. This chain links TRBV7-2 with TRBJ1-1; tentative D call: TRBD1 (6 bases). Looked up from germline, CDR1 is SGHTA and CDR2 is FQGNSA. The CDR3 has 16 residues. Trimming cost V 1 base and J 2 bases, with 14 bases left between them. The CDR3 coding sequence is TGTGCCAGCAGCTTAGGAGGGGGGGGGCACAACACTGAAGCTTTCTTT. It codes for CASSLGGGGHNTEAFF.

This CDR3 is CASSTRRGLAGDEQYF. Written as DNA, the CDR3 is TGTGCCAGTAGTACGAGGCGGGGACTAGCGGGAGACGAGCAGTACTTC. J is TRBJ2-7 and V is TRBV19; 14 bases align to TRBD2. Germline loops: CDR1 LNHDA, CDR2 SQIVND (reference sequence). The ends lost 4 bases at V and 5 bases at J; junction bases unmatched: 7. The CDR3 runs 16 residues.

In DNA, the CDR3 is TGTGCCAGCAGCTTACTGGGACAGGGTGGCAAAAACATTCAGTACTTC. It yields the protein CASSLLGQGGKNIQYF. The chain has TRBV13 and TRBJ2-4; 9 nucleotides match TRBD1. This CDR3 contains 16 residues. Trimming cost V 2 bases and J 3 bases; bases outside gene matches: 5. CDR1 is PRHDT and CDR2 is FYEKMQ in the germline V gene (reference sequence).

The chain uses TRBV7-8 and TRBJ1-2, with D unclear. With 1 base removed from V and 8 bases from J, the gap between germline ends came to 17 bases. The CDR3 loop spans 15 amino acids. In germline, CDR1 is SGHVS, CDR2 FQNEAQ. CDR3 in amino acids: CASSLVEVGGSGYTF. The CDR3 DNA is TGTGCCAGCAGCTTAGTGGAGGTCGGAGGGTCGGGCTACACCTTC.

This clone was observed a handful of times. The chain couples TRBV6-5 to TRBJ2-6; D is possibly TRBD1 (5 bases). Trimming removed 7 bases from V and 2 bases from J, with 9 bases in between. This CDR3 has 14 residues. Germline values: CDR1 MNHEY, CDR2 SVGAGI. The CDR3 loop is CASNDSPGANVLTF. CDR3 nucleotide sequence: TGTGCCAGCAACGACAGTCCTGGGGCCAACGTCCTGACTTTC.